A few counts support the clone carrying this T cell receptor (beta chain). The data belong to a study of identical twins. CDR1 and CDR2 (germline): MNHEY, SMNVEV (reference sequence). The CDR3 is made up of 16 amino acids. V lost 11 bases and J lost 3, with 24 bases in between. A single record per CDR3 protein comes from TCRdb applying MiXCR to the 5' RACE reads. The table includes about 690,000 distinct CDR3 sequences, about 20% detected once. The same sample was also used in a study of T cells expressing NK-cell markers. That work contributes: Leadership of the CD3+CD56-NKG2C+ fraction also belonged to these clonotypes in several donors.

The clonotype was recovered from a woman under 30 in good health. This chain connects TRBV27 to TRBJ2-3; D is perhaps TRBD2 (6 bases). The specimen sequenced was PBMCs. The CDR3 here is CASNSGERVVTDTQYF. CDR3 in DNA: TGTGCCTCCAACTCGGGCGAGCGGGTGGTAACAGATACGCAGTATTTT.